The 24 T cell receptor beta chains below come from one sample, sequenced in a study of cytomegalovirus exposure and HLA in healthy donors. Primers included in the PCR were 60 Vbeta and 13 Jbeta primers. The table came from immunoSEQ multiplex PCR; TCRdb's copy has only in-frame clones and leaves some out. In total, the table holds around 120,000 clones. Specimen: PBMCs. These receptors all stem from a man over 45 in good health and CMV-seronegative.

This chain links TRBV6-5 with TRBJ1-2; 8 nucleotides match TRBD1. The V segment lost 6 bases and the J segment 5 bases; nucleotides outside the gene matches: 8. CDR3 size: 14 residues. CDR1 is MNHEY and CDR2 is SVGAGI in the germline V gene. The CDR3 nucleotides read TGTGCCAGCAGACACAACAGGGGGTCGTATGGCTACACCTTC. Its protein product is CASRHNRGSYGYTF.

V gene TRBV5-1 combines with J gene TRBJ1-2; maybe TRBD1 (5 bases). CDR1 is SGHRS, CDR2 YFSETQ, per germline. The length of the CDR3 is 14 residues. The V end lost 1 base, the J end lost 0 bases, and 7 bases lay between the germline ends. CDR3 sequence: CASSLTGSNYGYTF. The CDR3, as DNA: TGCGCCAGCAGCTTGACAGGCTCTAACTATGGCTACACCTTC.

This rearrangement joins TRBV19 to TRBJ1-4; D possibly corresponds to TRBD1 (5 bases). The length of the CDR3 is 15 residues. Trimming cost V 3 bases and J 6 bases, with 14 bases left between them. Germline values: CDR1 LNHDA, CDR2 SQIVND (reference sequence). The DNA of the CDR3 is TGTGCCAGTAGTATTTCCGGGACTCTGTATGAAAAACTGTTTTTT. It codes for CASSISGTLYEKLFF.

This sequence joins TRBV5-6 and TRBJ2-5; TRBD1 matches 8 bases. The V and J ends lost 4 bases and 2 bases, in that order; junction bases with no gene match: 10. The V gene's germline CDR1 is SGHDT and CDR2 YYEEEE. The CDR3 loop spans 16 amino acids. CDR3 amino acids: CASSTDGTGHQETQYF. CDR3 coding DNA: TGTGCCAGCAGCACAGACGGGACAGGACATCAAGAGACCCAGTACTTC.

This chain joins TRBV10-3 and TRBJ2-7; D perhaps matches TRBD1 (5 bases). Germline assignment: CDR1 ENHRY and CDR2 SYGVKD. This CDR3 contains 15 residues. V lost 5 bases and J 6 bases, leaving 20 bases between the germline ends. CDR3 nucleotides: TGTGCCATCAGTCCGGGTCAGGGCAGGTTACTCGAGCAGTACTTC. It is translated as CAISPGQGRLLEQYF.

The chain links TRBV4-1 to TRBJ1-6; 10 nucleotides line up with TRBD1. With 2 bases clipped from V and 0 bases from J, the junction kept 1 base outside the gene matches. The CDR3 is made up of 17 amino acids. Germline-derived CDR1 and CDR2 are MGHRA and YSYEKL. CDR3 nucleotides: TGCGCCAGCAGCCAATGGACAGGGGGCTCCTATAATTCACCCCTCCACTTT. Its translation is CASSQWTGGSYNSPLHF.

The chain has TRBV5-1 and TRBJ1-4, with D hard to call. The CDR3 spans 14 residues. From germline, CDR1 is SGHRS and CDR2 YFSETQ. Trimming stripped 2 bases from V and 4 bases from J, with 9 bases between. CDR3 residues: CASSFDTYNEKLFF. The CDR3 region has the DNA TGCGCCAGCAGCTTTGACACCTATAATGAAAAACTGTTTTTT.

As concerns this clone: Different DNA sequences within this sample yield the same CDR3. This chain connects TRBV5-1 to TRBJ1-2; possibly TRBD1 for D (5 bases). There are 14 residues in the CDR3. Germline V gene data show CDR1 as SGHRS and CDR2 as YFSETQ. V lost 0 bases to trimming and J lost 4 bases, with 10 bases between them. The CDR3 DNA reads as TGCGCCAGCAGCTTGGGGGGCGGATCCTATGGCTACACCTTC. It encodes CASSLGGGSYGYTF.

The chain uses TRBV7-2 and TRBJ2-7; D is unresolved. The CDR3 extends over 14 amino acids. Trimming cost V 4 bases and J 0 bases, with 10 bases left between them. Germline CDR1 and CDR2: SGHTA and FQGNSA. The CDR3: CASSSLASSYEQYF. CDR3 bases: TGTGCCAGCAGCTCCTTGGCCTCCTCCTACGAGCAGTACTTC.

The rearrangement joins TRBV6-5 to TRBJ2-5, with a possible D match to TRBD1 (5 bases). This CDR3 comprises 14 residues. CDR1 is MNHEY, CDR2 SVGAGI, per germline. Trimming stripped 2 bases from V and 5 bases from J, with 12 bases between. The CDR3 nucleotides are TGTGCCAGCAGTTACCCTGGGGCGGCGGAGACCCAGTACTTC. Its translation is CASSYPGAAETQYF.

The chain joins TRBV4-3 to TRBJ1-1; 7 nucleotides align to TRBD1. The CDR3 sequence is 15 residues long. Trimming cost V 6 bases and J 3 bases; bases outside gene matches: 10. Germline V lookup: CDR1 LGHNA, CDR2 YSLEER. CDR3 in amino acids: CASSQTGAEDTEAFF. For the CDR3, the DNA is TGCGCCAGCAGTCAAACAGGGGCGGAGGACACTGAAGCTTTCTTT.

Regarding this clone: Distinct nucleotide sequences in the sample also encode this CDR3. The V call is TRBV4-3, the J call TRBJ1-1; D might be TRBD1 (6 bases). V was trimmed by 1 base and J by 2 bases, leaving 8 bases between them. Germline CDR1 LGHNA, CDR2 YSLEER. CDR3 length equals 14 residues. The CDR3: CASSQGGRNTEAFF. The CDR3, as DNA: TGCGCCAGCAGCCAAGGGGGGCGAAACACTGAAGCTTTCTTT.

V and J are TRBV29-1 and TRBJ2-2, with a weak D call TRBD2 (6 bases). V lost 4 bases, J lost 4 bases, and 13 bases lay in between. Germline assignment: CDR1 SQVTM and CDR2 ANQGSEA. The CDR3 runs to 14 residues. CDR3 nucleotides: TGCAGCGTTGCCCCGGGGGTACTCACCGGGGAGCTGTTTTTT. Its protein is CSVAPGVLTGELFF.

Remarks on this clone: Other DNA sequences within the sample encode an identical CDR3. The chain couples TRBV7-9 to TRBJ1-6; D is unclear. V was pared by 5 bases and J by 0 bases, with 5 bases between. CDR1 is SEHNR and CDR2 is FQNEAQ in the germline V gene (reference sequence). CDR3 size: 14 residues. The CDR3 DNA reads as TGTGCCAGCAGCAGGAGCTCCTATAATTCACCCCTCCACTTT. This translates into CASSRSSYNSPLHF.

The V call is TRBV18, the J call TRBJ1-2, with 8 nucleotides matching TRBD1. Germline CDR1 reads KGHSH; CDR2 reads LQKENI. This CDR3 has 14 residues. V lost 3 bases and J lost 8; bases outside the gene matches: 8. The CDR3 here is CASSPSGGAEGYTF. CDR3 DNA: TGTGCCAGCTCACCCTCAGGGGGCGCGGAGGGCTACACCTTC.

This CDR3 reads CASSPLTVNTEAFF. The CDR3 DNA follows: TGTGCCAGCTCACCACTCACGGTGAACACTGAAGCTTTCTTT. The chain couples TRBV18 to TRBJ1-1; D unclear. The germline gives CDR1 KGHSH, CDR2 LQKENI. Trimming shortened V by 1 base and J by 0 bases, and 6 bases separated the two germline ends. The CDR3 is 14 residues long.

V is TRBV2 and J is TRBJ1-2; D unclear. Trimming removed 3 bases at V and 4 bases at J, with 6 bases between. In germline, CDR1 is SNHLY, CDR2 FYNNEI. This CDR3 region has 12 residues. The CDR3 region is CASSDLAYGYTF. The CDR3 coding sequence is TGTGCCAGCAGTGATCTAGCCTATGGCTACACCTTC.

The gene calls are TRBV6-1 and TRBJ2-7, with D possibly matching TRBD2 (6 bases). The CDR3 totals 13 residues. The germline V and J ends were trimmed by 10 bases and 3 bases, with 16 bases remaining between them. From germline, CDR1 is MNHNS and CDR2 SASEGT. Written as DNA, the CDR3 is TGTGCCACCACGGTGGCGGGATTCTACGAGCAGTACTTC. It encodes CATTVAGFYEQYF.

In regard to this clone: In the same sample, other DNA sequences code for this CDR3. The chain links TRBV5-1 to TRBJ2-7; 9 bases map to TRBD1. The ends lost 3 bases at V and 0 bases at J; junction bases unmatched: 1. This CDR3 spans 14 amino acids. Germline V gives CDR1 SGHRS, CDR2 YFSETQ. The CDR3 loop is CASSSTGGSYEQYF. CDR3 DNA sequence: TGCGCCAGCAGCTCGACAGGGGGCTCCTACGAGCAGTACTTC.

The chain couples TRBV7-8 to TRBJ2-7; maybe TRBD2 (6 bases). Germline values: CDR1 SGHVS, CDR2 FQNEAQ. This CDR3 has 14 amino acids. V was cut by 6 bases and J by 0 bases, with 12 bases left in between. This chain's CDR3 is CASRSNSGSYEQYF. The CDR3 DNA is TGTGCCAGCAGGTCAAATAGCGGCTCCTACGAGCAGTACTTC.

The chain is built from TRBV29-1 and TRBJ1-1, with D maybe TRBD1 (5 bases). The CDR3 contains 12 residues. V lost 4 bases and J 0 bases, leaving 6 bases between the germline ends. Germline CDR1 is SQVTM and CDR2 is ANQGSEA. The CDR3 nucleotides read TGCAGCGTTGTCAGGGTGAACACTGAAGCTTTCTTT. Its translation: CSVVRVNTEAFF.

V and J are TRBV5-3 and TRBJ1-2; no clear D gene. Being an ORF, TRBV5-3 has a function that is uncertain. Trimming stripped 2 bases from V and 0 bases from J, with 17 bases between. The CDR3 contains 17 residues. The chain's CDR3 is CARSFDPSTRSNYGYTF. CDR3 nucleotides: TGTGCCAGAAGCTTCGACCCCTCGACAAGATCTAACTATGGCTACACCTTC.

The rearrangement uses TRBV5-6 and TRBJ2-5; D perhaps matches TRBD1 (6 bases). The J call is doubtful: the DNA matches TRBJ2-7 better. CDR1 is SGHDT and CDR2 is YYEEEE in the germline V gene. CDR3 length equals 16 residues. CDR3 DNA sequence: TGTGCCAGCAGCTTTAGGACAGCCCTCGGGGTCTACGAGCAGTACTTC. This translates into CASSFRTALGVYEQYF.

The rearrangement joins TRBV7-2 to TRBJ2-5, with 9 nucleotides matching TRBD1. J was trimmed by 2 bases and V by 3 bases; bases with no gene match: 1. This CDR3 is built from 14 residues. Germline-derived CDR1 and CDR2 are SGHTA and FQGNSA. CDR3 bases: TGTGCCAGCAGCTTTGACAGGGGGCAAGAGACCCAGTACTTC. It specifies CASSFDRGQETQYF.